The 2 T cell receptor beta chains given below trace back to one sample, sequenced in a study of blood T cell repertoires in COVID-19. The protocol was immunoSEQ multiplex PCR, while the TCRdb copy is restricted to in-frame clones and leaves out a portion. The sample holds just over 150,000 clones, 85% to 95% seen once. Source material: peripheral blood. All receptors come from a woman aged 45-59 years with acute or convalescent COVID-19.

This chain joins TRBV5-4 and TRBJ1-3; 7 bases align to TRBD1. Germline values: CDR1 SGHNT, CDR2 YYREEE (reference sequence). With V trimmed by 3 bases and J by 2 bases, 5 bases remained unmatched. The CDR3 is made up of 15 amino acids. CDR3: CASSSGTEAGNTIYF. As DNA, the CDR3 is TGTGCCAGCAGCTCCGGGACAGAGGCTGGAAACACCATATATTTT. The entire variable domain, with the rest obtained from reference TRBV5-4 and TRBJ1-3, is as follows: ETGVTQSPTHLIKTRGQQVTLRCSSQSGHNTVSWYQQALGQGPQFIFQYYREEENGRGNFPPRFSGLQFPNYSSELNVNALELDDSALYLCASSSGTEAGNTIYFGEGSWLTVV.

The chain uses TRBV10-3 and TRBJ2-7; 8 bases line up with TRBD2. From germline, CDR1 is ENHRY and CDR2 SYGVKD. The V segment lost 6 bases and the J segment 3 bases; nucleotides outside the gene matches: 10. The CDR3 length is 15 residues. DNA for the CDR3: TGTGCCATCAGGGACCCCCGAGCGGGAGACTACGAGCAGTACTTC. Residues: CAIRDPRAGDYEQYF.